This paragraph reports one T cell receptor (beta chain). Participants' reported clinical history set cohort assignment. Cohort 3 donors counted as recovered after two negative PCRs, clearance, or resolved symptoms. These data are taken from a study of blood T cell repertoires in COVID-19. The wider study: Donors in the United States, Italy and Spain gave samples during acute or convalescent COVID-19.

Method: immunoSEQ multiplex PCR; TCRdb's copy keeps in-frame clones and lacks some. The sample yields 270,000 or so clones, more than 65% seen once. From germline, CDR1 is SGHVS and CDR2 FQNEAQ. This CDR3 has 15 amino acids. The V gene lost 5 bases and the J gene lost 6 bases, with 16 bases spanning the gap. This chain links TRBV7-8 with TRBJ1-4; D possibly corresponds to TRBD1 (5 bases). Sequenced input: PBMCs or T cells enriched from blood (not recorded which). The receptor's source is a man between 45 and 60 years old who had recovered from COVID-19. CDR3 protein: CASSSLGREDEKLFF. CDR3 DNA: TGTGCCAGCAGCAGTCTAGGCAGGGAGGATGAAAAACTGTTTTTT. Drawing the rest from reference TRBV7-8 and TRBJ1-4, the complete variable domain is GAGVSQSPRYKVAKRGQDVALRCDPISGHVSLFWYQQALGQGPEFLTYFQNEAQLDKSGLPSDRFFAERPEGSVSTLKIQRTQQEDSAVYLCASSSLGREDEKLFFGSGTQLSVL.